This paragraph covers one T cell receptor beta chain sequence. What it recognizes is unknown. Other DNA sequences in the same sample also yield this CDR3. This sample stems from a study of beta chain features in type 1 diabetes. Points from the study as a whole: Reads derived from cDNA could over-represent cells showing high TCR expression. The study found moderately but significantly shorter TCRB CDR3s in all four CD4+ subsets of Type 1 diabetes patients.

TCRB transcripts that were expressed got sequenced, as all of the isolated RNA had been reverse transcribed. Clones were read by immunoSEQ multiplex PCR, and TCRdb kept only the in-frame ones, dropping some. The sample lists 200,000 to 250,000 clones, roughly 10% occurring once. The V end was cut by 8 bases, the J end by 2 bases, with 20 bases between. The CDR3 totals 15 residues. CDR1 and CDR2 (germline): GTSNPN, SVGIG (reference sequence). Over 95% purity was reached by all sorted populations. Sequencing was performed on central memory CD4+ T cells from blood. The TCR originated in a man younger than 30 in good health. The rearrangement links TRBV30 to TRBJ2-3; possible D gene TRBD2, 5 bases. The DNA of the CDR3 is TGTGCCCGTAGTAGTTATGGCGGGCCCACAGATACGCAGTATTTT. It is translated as CARSSYGGPTDTQYF.